The T cell receptor beta chain described here comes from a study of T cell clones after liver transplantation. Study background: Apart from a few HCV-positive recipients, transplants were for non-autoimmune, non-viral reasons.

Study conclusions and caveats: Small, mixed patient groups and varying post-transplant times limit these conclusions. Circulating graft-donor-reactive CD4 TCRbeta sequences fell significantly post-transplant in 5 of 8 subjects.

Only in-frame clones appear in the TCRdb table, and some are missing; sequencing was by immunoSEQ multiplex PCR. The sample gives 68,000 or so clones, 85% to 95% of which show up once; 0.85% to 1% is in the top ten. On this clone itself: Its target is unknown.

This CDR3 region has 12 residues. Looked up from germline, CDR1 is SNHLY and CDR2 is FYNNEI. With 8 bases removed from V and 7 bases from J, the gap between germline ends came to 15 bases. The sequence was collected from a human patient who received a liver transplant. A share of the T cells may be of graft donor origin. V usage is TRBV2 and J usage is TRBJ2-7, with D perhaps TRBD2 (6 bases). The sample here was CD4+ T cells from blood, taken about 25 months after liver transplant. In DNA form, the CDR3 reads TGTGCCAGCTTTCGGGACTCTCGTGAGCAGTACTTC. The encoded protein is CASFRDSREQYF.